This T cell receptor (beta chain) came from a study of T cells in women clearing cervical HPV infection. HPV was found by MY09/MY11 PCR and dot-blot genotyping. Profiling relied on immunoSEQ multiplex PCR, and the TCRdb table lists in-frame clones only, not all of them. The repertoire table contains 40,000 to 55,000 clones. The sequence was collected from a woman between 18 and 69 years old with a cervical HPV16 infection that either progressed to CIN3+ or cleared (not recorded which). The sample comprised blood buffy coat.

The CDR3 reads CSAAGSGGVGDTQYF. Incomplete CDR3 DNA: TGCAGCGCCGCCGGGTCAGGGGGAGTGGGAGATACG. The chain recombines TRBV29-1 with TRBJ2-3, with 7 bases fitting TRBD1. The DNA ends 3 residues before the CDR3 does, and the rest of the CDR3 is filled in from the germline J gene. The ends lost 7 bases at V and 5 bases at J; junction bases unmatched: 15. Germline assignment: CDR1 SQVTM and CDR2 ANQGSEA. This CDR3 has 15 amino acids.